This T cell receptor (beta chain) originates from a study of blood T cell repertoires in COVID-19. Overall study context: Whether acute or convalescent, the COVID-19 samples came from the United States, Italy and Spain. Sources were T cells, B-cell-depleted T cells, or PBMCs; the material itself was cDNA or gDNA.

This clone appeared once. Original processing notes: Counts of nucleated cells, estimated from reference gene primer amplification, were obtained. Generated by immunoSEQ multiplex PCR, the TCRdb table keeps only in-frame clones and is missing some. V, J and clone size derive from that table, while D and trimming were established from the DNA sequence. The sample shows 150,000 to 200,000 clones, about four fifths of them seen only once. The CDR3 sequence is 13 residues long. V shed 8 bases and J shed 7 bases, with 17 bases lying between them. The sequenced sample consisted of peripheral blood. The J gene is TRBJ1-2, the V gene TRBV12-3 or TRBV12-4, with no clear D. The TCR comes from a man aged 35 to 55 who had recovered from COVID-19. As DNA, the CDR3 is TGTGCCAGCTGCCGATCCCCGGAGTCTGGCTACACCTTC. It yields the protein CASCRSPESGYTF.